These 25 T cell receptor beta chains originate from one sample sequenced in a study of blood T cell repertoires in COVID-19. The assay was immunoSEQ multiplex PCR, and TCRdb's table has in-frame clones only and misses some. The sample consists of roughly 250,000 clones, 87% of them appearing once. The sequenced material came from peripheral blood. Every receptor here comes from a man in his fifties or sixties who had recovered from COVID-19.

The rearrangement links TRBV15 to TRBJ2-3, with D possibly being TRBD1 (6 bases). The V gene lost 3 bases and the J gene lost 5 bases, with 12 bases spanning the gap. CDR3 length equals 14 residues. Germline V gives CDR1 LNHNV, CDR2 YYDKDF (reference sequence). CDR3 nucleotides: TGTGCCACCAGCAGGGGCTCGGACAGAGATACGCAGTATTTT. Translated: CATSRGSDRDTQYF.

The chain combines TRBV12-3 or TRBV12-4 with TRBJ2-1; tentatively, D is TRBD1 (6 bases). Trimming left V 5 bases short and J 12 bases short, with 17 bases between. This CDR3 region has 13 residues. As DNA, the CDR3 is TGTGCCAGCAGTAGTACGGGGACACAGGGGCAGTTCTTC. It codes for CASSSTGTQGQFF.

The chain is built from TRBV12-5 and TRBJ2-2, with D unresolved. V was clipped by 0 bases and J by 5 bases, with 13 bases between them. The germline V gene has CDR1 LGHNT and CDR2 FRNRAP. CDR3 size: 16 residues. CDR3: CASGLVSKRSTGELFF. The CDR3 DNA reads TGTGCTAGTGGTTTGGTTTCGAAACGGAGTACCGGGGAGCTGTTTTTT.

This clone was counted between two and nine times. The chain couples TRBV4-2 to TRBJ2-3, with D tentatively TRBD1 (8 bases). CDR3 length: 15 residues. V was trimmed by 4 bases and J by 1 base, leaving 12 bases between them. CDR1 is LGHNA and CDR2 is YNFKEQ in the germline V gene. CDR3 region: CASSPTGGGTDTQYF. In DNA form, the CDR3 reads TGTGCCAGCAGCCCCACAGGGGGGGGCACAGATACGCAGTATTTT.

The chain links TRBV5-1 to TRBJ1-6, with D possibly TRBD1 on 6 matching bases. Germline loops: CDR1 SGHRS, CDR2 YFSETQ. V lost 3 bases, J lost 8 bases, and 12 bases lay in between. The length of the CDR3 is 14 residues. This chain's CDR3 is CASSSGDTDSPLHF. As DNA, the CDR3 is TGCGCCAGCAGCTCAGGGGACACTGATTCACCCCTCCACTTT. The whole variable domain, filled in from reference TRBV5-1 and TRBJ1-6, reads KAGVTQTPRYLIKTRGQQVTLSCSPISGHRSVSWYQQTPGQGLQFLFEYFSETQRNKGNFPGRFSGRQFSNSRSEMNVSTLELGDSALYLCASSSGDTDSPLHFGNGTRLTVT.

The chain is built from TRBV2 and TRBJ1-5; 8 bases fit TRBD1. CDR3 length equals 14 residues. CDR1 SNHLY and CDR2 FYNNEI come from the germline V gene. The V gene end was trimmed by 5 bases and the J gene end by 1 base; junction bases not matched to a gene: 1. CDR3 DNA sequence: TGTGCCAGCAGTCGACAGGGGAGCAATCAGCCCCAGCATTTT. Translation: CASSRQGSNQPQHF.

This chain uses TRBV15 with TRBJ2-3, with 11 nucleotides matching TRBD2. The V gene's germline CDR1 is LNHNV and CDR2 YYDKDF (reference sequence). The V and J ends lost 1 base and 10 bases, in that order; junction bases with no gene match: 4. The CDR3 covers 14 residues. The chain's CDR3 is CATSRGSGGVPQYF. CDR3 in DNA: TGTGCCACCAGCAGAGGTAGCGGGGGGGTTCCGCAGTATTTT.

CDR3 region: CASSDRQGNTYEQYF. CDR3 sequence (DNA): TGTGCCAGCAGCGACCGACAGGGCAATACCTACGAGCAGTACTTC. The chain uses TRBV7-9 and TRBJ2-7; 7 nucleotides match TRBD1. The CDR3 contains 15 residues. V gave up 5 bases and J gave up 2 bases; unmatched junction bases: 9. Germline V gives CDR1 SEHNR, CDR2 FQNEAQ (reference sequence). Full variable domain (rest looked up from reference TRBV7-9 and TRBJ2-7): DTGVSQNPRHKITKRGQNVTFRCDPISEHNRLYWYRQTLGQGPEFLTYFQNEAQLEKSRLLSDRFSAERPKGSFSTLEIQRTEQGDSAMYLCASSDRQGNTYEQYFGPGTRLTVT.

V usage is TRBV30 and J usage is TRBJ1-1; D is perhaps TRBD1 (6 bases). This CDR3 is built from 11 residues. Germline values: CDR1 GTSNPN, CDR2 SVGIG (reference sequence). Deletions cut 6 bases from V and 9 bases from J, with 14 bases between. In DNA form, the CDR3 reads TGTGCCTGTAACTTCAGGGGACAAGCTTTCTTT. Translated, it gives CACNFRGQAFF.

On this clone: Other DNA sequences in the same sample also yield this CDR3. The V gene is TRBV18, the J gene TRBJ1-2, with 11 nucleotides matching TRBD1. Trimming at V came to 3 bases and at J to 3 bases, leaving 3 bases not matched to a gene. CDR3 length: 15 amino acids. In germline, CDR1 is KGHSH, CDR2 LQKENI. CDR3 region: CASSPGTGGDYGYTF. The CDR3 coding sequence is TGTGCCAGCTCACCCGGGACAGGGGGGGACTATGGCTACACCTTC.

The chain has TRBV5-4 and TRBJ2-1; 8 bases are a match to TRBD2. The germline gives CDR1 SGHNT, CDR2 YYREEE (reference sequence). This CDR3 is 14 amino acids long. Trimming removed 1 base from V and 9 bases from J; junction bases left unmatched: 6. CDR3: CASSLSSGGSEQFF. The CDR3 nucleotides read TGTGCCAGCAGCTTGTCCAGCGGGGGCAGTGAGCAGTTCTTC.

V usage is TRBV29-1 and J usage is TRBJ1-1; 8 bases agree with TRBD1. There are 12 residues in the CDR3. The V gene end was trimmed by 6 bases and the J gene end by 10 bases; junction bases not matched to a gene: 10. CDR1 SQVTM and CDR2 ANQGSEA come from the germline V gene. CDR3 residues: CSVYTAGGSAFF. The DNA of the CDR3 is TGCAGCGTGTATACCGCAGGGGGCTCAGCTTTCTTT.

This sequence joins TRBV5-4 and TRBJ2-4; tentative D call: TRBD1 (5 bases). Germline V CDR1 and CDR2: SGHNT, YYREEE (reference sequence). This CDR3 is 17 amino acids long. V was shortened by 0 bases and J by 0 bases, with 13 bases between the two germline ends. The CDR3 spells CASSLAQGPIAKNIQYF. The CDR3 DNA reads TGTGCCAGCAGCTTGGCCCAGGGCCCGATAGCCAAAAACATTCAGTACTTC.

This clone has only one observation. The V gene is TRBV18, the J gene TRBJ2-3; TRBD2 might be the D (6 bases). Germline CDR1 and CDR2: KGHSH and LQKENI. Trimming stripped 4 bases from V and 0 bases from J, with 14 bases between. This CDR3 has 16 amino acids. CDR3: CASSHTLAPSTDTQYF. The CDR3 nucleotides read TGTGCCAGCTCACACACTCTAGCGCCAAGCACAGATACGCAGTATTTT.

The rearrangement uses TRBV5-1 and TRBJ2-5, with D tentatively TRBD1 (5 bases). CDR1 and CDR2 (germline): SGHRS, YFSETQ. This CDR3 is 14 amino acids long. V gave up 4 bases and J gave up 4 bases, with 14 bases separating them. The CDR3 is CASSELRAGETQYF. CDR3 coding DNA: TGCGCCAGCAGCGAACTCAGGGCAGGAGAGACCCAGTACTTC.

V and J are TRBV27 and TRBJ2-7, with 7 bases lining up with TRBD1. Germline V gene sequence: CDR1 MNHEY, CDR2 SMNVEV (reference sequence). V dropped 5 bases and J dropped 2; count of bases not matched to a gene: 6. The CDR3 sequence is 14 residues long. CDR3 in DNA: TGTGCCAGCAGTAGCAGGGGGACGGCCTACGAGCAGTACTTC. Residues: CASSSRGTAYEQYF.

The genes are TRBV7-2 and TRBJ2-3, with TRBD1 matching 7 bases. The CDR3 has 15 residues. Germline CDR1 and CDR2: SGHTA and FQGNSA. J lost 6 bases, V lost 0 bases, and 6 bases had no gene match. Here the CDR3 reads CASSLASRGLDTQYF. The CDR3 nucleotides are TGTGCCAGCAGCTTAGCCTCTAGGGGGCTGGATACGCAGTATTTT.

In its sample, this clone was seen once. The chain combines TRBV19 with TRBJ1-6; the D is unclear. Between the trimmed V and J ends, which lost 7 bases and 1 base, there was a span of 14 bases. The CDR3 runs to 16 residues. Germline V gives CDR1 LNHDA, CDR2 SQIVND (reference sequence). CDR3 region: CASMSQDGSYNSPLHF. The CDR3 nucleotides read TGTGCCAGTATGAGCCAGGATGGGTCCTATAATTCACCCCTCCACTTT.

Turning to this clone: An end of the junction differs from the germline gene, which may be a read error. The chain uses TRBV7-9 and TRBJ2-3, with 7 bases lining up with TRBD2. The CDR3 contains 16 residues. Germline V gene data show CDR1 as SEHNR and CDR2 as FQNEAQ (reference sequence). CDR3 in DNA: TGTGCCGGCAGTCTAGGCGGGGGAGCTAGCACAGATACGCAGTATTTT. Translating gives CAGSLGGGASTDTQYF.

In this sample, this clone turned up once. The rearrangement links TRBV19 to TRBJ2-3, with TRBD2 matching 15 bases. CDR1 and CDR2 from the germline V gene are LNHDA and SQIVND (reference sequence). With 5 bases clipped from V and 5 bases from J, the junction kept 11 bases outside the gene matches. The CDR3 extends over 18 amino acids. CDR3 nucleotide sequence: TGTGCCAGTAGTCCTAGGACTAGCGGGGGGGCCAACAAAGATACGCAGTATTTT. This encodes CASSPRTSGGANKDTQYF.

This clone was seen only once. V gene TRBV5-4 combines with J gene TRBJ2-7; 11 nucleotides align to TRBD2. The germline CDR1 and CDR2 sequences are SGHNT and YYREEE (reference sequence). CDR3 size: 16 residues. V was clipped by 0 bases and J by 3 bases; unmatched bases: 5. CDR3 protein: CASSLGLAGGNYEQYF. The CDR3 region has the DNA TGTGCCAGCAGCTTGGGCCTAGCGGGGGGCAACTACGAGCAGTACTTC.

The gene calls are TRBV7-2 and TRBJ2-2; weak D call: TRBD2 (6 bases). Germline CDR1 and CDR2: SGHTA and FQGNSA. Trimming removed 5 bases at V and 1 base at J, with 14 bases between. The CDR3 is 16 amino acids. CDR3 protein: CASSHPPSVNTGELFF. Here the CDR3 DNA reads TGTGCCAGCAGCCACCCCCCTAGCGTGAACACCGGGGAGCTGTTTTTT.

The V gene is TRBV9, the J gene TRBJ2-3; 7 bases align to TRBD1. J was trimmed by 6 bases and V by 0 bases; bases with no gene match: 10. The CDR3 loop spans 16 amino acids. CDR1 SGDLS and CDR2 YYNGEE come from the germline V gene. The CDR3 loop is CASSVEVGGVSDTQYF. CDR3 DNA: TGTGCCAGCAGCGTAGAGGTAGGGGGCGTCTCGGATACGCAGTATTTT.

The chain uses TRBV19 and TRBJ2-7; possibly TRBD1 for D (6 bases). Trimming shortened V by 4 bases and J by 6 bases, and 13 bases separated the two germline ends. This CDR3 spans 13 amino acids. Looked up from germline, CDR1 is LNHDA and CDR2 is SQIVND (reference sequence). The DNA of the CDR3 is TGTGCCAGTAGTACCACTTCAGGGGCCGAGCAGTACTTC. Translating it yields CASSTTSGAEQYF.

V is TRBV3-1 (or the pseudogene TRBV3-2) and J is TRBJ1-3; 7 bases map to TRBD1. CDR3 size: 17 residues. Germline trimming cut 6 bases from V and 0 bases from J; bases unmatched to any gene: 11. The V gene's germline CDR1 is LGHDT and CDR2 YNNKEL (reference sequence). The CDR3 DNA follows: TGTGCCAGCAGATCTATCGCAACAGGGGCCTCTGGAAACACCATATATTTT. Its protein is CASRSIATGASGNTIYF.